The next 10 T cell receptor beta chains were all read from a single sample in a study of low-dose radiotherapy and immunotherapy resistance in tumors. TRAV- and TRBV-specific primers primed first-strand cDNA, covering alpha and beta chains. It was with a constant-region primer and a V-primer adapter that TCRs were amplified over roughly 19 PCR cycles. A single record per CDR3 protein comes from TCRdb applying MiXCR to the reads. The sample has around 9,800 distinct CDR3 sequences; around 75% are singletons. These receptors were collected from a human donor with advanced metastatic prostate, ovarian, gallbladder or colorectal cancer (not recorded which). This table probably holds off-target reads from a library built for another chain.

This clonotype was recorded only once. The J gene is TRBJ2-7, the V gene TRBV13, with D possibly matching TRBD2 (6 bases). The CDR3 covers 14 residues. Germline V gene data show CDR1 as PRHDT and CDR2 as FYEKMQ (reference sequence). Between the trimmed V and J ends, which lost 5 bases and 5 bases, there was a span of 16 bases. CDR3 nucleotide sequence: TGTGCCAGCAGCCCCTTGCGGGGAAGCCACGAGCAGTACTTC. Protein: CASSPLRGSHEQYF.

V usage is TRBV6-6 and J usage is TRBJ2-2; 9 bases map to TRBD2. Germline CDR1 and CDR2: MNHNY and SVGAGI (reference sequence). V lost 8 bases, J lost 0 bases, and 10 bases stayed unmatched. The CDR3 runs 17 residues. The CDR3 region has the DNA TGTGCCAGCGGGGGGGCTAGCGGGGCCGCGAACACCGGGGAGCTGTTTTTT. Protein sequence: CASGGASGAANTGELFF.

This clonotype has only one observation. The V and J genes are TRBV19 and TRBJ2-2; 11 bases agree with TRBD2. This CDR3 contains 16 residues. Trimming took 6 bases from V and 5 from J; bases not matched to a gene: 8. The germline V gene has CDR1 LNHDA and CDR2 SQIVND (reference sequence). In nucleotides, the CDR3 is TGTGCCAGTAGCGAACTAGCGGGAGTGGGAACCGGGGAGCTGTTTTTT. Amino acid sequence: CASSELAGVGTGELFF.

In its sample, this clonotype was seen a few times. V gene TRBV2 combines with J gene TRBJ2-3; D possibly corresponds to TRBD1 (6 bases). The CDR3 consists of 14 residues. Trimming removed 7 bases at V and 4 bases at J, with 15 bases between. CDR1 and CDR2 (germline): SNHLY, FYNNEI. CDR3 loop: CASNRGEGADTQYF. The CDR3 DNA follows: TGTGCCAGCAACCGCGGAGAGGGGGCAGATACGCAGTATTTT.

V is TRBV7-6 and J is TRBJ2-7; 9 bases are a match to TRBD1. Trimming cost V 5 bases and J 3 bases; bases outside gene matches: 5. The CDR3 runs 14 residues. Germline CDR1 SGHVS, CDR2 FNYEAQ. The CDR3 DNA reads TGTGCCAGCAGCCCTGGGACAGGGAACTACGAGCAGTACTTC. This codes for CASSPGTGNYEQYF.

This rearrangement joins TRBV20-1 to TRBJ2-1; 9 positions agree with TRBD2. The ends lost 6 bases at V and 0 bases at J; junction bases unmatched: 12. CDR3 length: 17 amino acids. Germline CDR1 DFQATT, CDR2 SNEGSKA (reference sequence). The CDR3 loop is CSATGLASSSSYNEQFF. Written as DNA, the CDR3 is TGCAGTGCGACAGGACTAGCGAGTAGTAGCTCCTACAATGAGCAGTTCTTC.

The V call is TRBV10-3, the J call TRBJ1-2; 12 nucleotides line up with TRBD1. V dropped 5 bases and J dropped 7; count of bases not matched to a gene: 14. The CDR3 is 17 residues long. Per the germline V gene, CDR1 is ENHRY and CDR2 is SYGVKD. The CDR3 loop reads CAISSSPGQGAVSGYTF. The CDR3 coding sequence is TGTGCCATCAGTAGCTCTCCGGGACAGGGGGCTGTCAGTGGCTACACCTTC.

This sequence joins TRBV5-8 and TRBJ2-7; a possible D gene is TRBD2 (6 bases). There are 12 residues in the CDR3. CDR1 and CDR2 (germline): SGHTS, YDEGEE. V shed 4 bases and J shed 6 bases, with 11 bases lying between them. CDR3 protein: CASSPGVSEQYF. In nucleotides, the CDR3 is TGTGCCAGCAGCCCGGGGGTTAGCGAGCAGTACTTC.

The chain is built from TRBV28 and TRBJ2-7; 7 positions agree with TRBD2. This CDR3 spans 16 amino acids. Germline V gives CDR1 MDHEN, CDR2 SYDVKM. The V gene end was trimmed by 8 bases and the J gene end by 5 bases; junction bases not matched to a gene: 18. CDR3 bases: TGTGCCAGCGGGATCCCTAGCGGCTCCTTGCTTGACGAGCAGTACTTC. Its protein is CASGIPSGSLLDEQYF.

This chain joins TRBV6-5 and TRBJ1-6, with a possible D match to TRBD1 (6 bases). The length of the CDR3 is 13 residues. V was clipped by 6 bases and J by 13 bases, with 16 bases between them. Germline V lookup: CDR1 MNHEY, CDR2 SVGAGI. Here the CDR3 reads CASRQGKTWPLHF. The CDR3 DNA is TGTGCCAGCAGACAGGGTAAAACTTGGCCCCTCCACTTT.